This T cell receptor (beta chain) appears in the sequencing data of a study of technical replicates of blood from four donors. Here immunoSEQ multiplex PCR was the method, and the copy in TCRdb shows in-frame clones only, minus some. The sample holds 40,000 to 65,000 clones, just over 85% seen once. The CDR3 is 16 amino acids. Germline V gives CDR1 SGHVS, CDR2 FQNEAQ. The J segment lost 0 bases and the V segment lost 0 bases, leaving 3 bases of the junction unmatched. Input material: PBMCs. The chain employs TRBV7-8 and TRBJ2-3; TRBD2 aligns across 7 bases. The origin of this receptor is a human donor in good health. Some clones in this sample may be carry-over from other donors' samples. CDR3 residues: CASSLAASGSTDTQYF. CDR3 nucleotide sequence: TGTGCCAGCAGCTTAGCGGCTAGCGGAAGCACAGATACGCAGTATTTT.